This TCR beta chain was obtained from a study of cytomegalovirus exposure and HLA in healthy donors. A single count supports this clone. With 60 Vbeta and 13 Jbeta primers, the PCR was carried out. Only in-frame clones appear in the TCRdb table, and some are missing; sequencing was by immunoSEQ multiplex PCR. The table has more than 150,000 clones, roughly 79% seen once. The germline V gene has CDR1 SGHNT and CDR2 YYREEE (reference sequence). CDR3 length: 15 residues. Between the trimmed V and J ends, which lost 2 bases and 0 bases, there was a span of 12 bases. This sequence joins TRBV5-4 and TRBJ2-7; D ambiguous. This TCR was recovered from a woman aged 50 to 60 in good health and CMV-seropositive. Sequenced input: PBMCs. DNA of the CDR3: TGTGCCAGCAGCTTAAAAGACACCCCCTCCTACGAGCAGTACTTC. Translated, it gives CASSLKDTPSYEQYF.